These 6 T cell receptor beta chains came from one sample sequenced in a study of blood T cell repertoires in COVID-19. Here immunoSEQ multiplex PCR was the method, and the copy in TCRdb shows in-frame clones only, minus some. This sample has about 150,000 clones, with roughly 84% found just once. The material sequenced was peripheral blood. These receptors were obtained from a woman between 50 and 59 years old in a cohort sampled during active or convalescent COVID-19.

The chain joins TRBV7-3 to TRBJ2-1; D might be TRBD2 (5 bases). Per the germline V gene, CDR1 is SGHTA and CDR2 is FQGTGA. V was trimmed by 4 bases and J by 10 bases, leaving 14 bases between them. The CDR3 is 13 residues long. The CDR3 reads CASSSTSLGEQFF. CDR3 nucleotides: TGTGCCAGCAGCTCCACTAGTTTGGGAGAGCAGTTCTTC.

This clone has more than one count but fewer than ten. The V and J genes are TRBV28 and TRBJ2-3, with TRBD2 matching over 10 bases. V gave up 2 bases and J gave up 3 bases; unmatched junction bases: 11. CDR1 MDHEN and CDR2 SYDVKM come from the germline V gene. The CDR3 loop spans 18 amino acids. DNA of the CDR3: TGTGCCAGCAGTTTAGGTTGGGTCCTAGCGGGGGCGACAGATACGCAGTATTTT. Its protein product is CASSLGWVLAGATDTQYF.

This rearrangement joins TRBV18 to TRBJ2-3; 9 bases line up with TRBD2. V gave up 1 base and J gave up 4 bases; unmatched junction bases: 12. The CDR3 consists of 18 residues. Germline CDR1 is KGHSH and CDR2 is LQKENI. In DNA form, the CDR3 reads TGTGCCAGCTCACCACGTCAAGCGGGGGGACGAGTCGCAGATACGCAGTATTTT. Translated: CASSPRQAGGRVADTQYF. Using reference TRBV18 and TRBJ2-3 for the parts outside the CDR3, the full variable domain is NAGVMQNPRHLVRRRGQEARLRCSPMKGHSHVYWYRQLPEEGLKFMVYLQKENIIDESGMPKERFSAEFPKEGPSILRIQQVVRGDSAAYFCASSPRQAGGRVADTQYFGPGTRLTVL.

The chain recombines TRBV4-1 with TRBJ2-1; 8 positions agree with TRBD2. The CDR3 has 16 residues. The V gene's germline CDR1 is MGHRA and CDR2 YSYEKL. J gave up 6 bases and V 1 base, and 8 bases lay outside the gene matches. The CDR3 is CASSQAAGLGPNEQFF. As DNA, the CDR3 is TGCGCCAGCAGCCAAGCGGCGGGACTAGGGCCCAATGAGCAGTTCTTC.

This clone was seen just once. The chain is built from TRBV4-1 and TRBJ2-2; 7 nucleotides match TRBD1. The V and J ends lost 0 bases and 3 bases, in that order; junction bases with no gene match: 7. This CDR3 spans 17 amino acids. From germline, CDR1 is MGHRA and CDR2 YSYEKL. The DNA for the CDR3 is TGCGCCAGCAGCCAAGACTCGGACAGGATTTACACCGGGGAGCTGTTTTTT. It specifies CASSQDSDRIYTGELFF.

V usage is TRBV6-5 and J usage is TRBJ2-7; D is perhaps TRBD1 (5 bases). CDR1 and CDR2 from the germline V gene are MNHEY and SVGAGI. Trimming pared 5 bases from V and 3 bases from J, leaving 14 bases between. The CDR3 has 14 residues. The CDR3 DNA follows: TGTGCCAGCAGTCTGCGCAGGGTCCACTACGAGCAGTACTTC. Amino acid sequence: CASSLRRVHYEQYF.